This T cell receptor (beta chain) was documented in a study of cytomegalovirus exposure and HLA in healthy donors. On the study more broadly: Early released data comprised 80 million or so unique TCRs from HLA-typed donors. Findings and limits, study-wide: The study flagged about 150 TCR beta chains as cytomegalovirus-associated.

PCR primers comprised 60 Vbeta and 13 Jbeta primers. Method: immunoSEQ multiplex PCR; TCRdb's copy keeps in-frame clones and lacks some. Among about 110,000 clones listed, 73% were seen once. Germline V gene lookup returns CDR1 LNHDA and CDR2 SQIVND (reference sequence). The CDR3 totals 14 residues. J lost 6 bases, V lost 6 bases, and 2 bases had no gene match. This clone was found once. Its cognate antigen is unknown. The gene calls are TRBV19 and TRBJ2-1; 13 positions agree with TRBD2. This TCR was sampled from a man aged 35-49 years in good health and CMV-seronegative. Sequenced sample: PBMCs. For the CDR3, the DNA is TGTGCCAGTAGACTAGCGGGGGGGGGCAATGAGCAGTTCTTC. Translating gives CASRLAGGGNEQFF.